One and the same sample provided the 9 T cell receptor beta chains below, sequenced in a study of T-cell reconstitution after alpha-beta-depleted transplantation in children. A TCRbeta library incorporating unique molecular identifiers was prepared. TCRdb called the PCR reads again in MiXCR, with one record for every CDR3 protein. This sample carries 800,000 to 1,000,000 distinct CDR3 sequences, roughly 29% of them seen once, and the ten largest clones take roughly 28%. The sequencing used PBMCs, mostly from graft donor cells, collected 360 days after TCRalphabeta/CD19-depleted stem cell transplant. The source of these receptors is a boy younger than two who had a stem cell transplant for SCID, so the T cells may come from the graft donor.

This clonotype was observed a few times. This rearrangement joins TRBV4-2 to TRBJ2-1; 8 positions match TRBD2. This CDR3 spans 16 amino acids. Germline CDR1 reads LGHNA; CDR2 reads YNFKEQ. After removal of 1 base from V and 3 bases from J, the junction contained 5 bases not matched to a gene. The CDR3 spells CASSQGRGGLYNEQFF. CDR3 sequence (DNA): TGTGCCAGCAGCCAAGGCCGCGGGGGGCTCTACAATGAGCAGTTCTTC.

This clonotype has a handful of counts. This chain uses TRBV15 with TRBJ2-7, with 12 bases that match TRBD1. The CDR3 has 16 amino acids. Germline V gene lookup returns CDR1 LNHNV and CDR2 YYDKDF (reference sequence). Losses at the gene ends were 1 base for V and 7 bases for J; bases not matched to a gene: 8. The CDR3 nucleotides are TGTGCCACCAGCAGAGCTCCGGGACAGGGGGCATGGGAGCAGTACTTC. Its protein product is CATSRAPGQGAWEQYF.

In the case of this clonotype: One end of the junction does not line up with germline, which may come from a read error. This chain joins TRBV4-1 and TRBJ2-3, with D unresolved. Germline V lookup: CDR1 MGHRA, CDR2 YSYEKL. The CDR3 loop spans 13 amino acids. CDR3: CASSPGPPSTQYF. The CDR3 DNA reads as TGTGCCAGCAGCCCTGGACCCCCAAGCACGCAGTATTTT.

This clonotype was counted only a few times. This chain uses TRBV6-1 with TRBJ2-1; a weak D match, TRBD1 (6 bases). CDR3 length: 15 residues. With 3 bases removed from V and 0 bases from J, the gap between germline ends came to 9 bases. From germline, CDR1 is MNHNS and CDR2 SASEGT. The CDR3 spells CASSEIRGSYNEQFF. As DNA, the CDR3 is TGTGCCAGCAGTGAGATCAGGGGCTCCTACAATGAGCAGTTCTTC.

This sequence joins TRBV11-2 and TRBJ2-2; TRBD2 agrees at 13 bases. V was clipped by 3 bases and J by 4 bases; unmatched bases: 2. The CDR3 extends over 16 amino acids. The germline V gene has CDR1 SGHAT and CDR2 FQNNGV. CDR3 in DNA: TGTGCCAGCAGCTTTGGGACTAGCGGGGTCACCGGGGAGCTGTTTTTT. Amino acid sequence: CASSFGTSGVTGELFF.

V is TRBV20-1 and J is TRBJ1-3; a weak D match, TRBD1 (5 bases). This CDR3 has 13 residues. CDR1 is DFQATT, CDR2 SNEGSKA, per germline (reference sequence). The V end lost 5 bases, the J end lost 4 bases, and 12 bases lay between the germline ends. Written as DNA, the CDR3 is TGCAGTGCTGAGAGGGGATTGGGAAACACCATATATTTT. Translating gives CSAERGLGNTIYF.

The table lists this clonotype with a few counts. The CDR3 loop reads CASRLRAMGTQYF. In DNA form, the CDR3 reads TGTGCCAGCAGGTTACGAGCAATGGGGACCCAGTACTTC. This chain links TRBV2 with TRBJ2-5; D is unresolved. The CDR3 totals 13 residues. The V and J ends lost 6 bases and 7 bases respectively, with 15 bases between them. Germline CDR1 is SNHLY and CDR2 is FYNNEI.

The V and J genes are TRBV2 and TRBJ2-1; 8 positions agree with TRBD2. The CDR3 is 14 amino acids. With V trimmed by 7 bases and J by 3 bases, 5 bases remained unmatched. The germline V gene has CDR1 SNHLY and CDR2 FYNNEI. The CDR3 DNA follows: TGTGCCAGCACCTGGAGCGGGGGCTACAATGAGCAGTTCTTC. This translates into CASTWSGGYNEQFF.

The chain has TRBV28 and TRBJ1-5; 8 bases align to TRBD1. Per the germline V gene, CDR1 is MDHEN and CDR2 is SYDVKM. The CDR3 covers 16 residues. Trimming took 4 bases from V and 0 from J; bases not matched to a gene: 5. The CDR3 DNA reads as TGTGCCAGCAGTTCCCGGACAGGGCGTAGCAATCAGCCCCAGCATTTT. This translates into CASSSRTGRSNQPQHF.